One and the same sample provided the 32 T cell receptor beta chains below, sequenced in a study of blood T cells in healthy people across ages. Sample-barcoded 5' priming and a J-beta primer mix drove a second PCR of roughly 6 to 12 cycles. TCRdb ran MiXCR on the 5' RACE reads and lists one entry per CDR3 protein. The sample carries 550,000 to 800,000 distinct CDR3 sequences, about 34% recorded once. Sequencing used blood. These TCRs come from a woman over 75 in good health.

Notes on this clonotype: A clone one base away is much larger, so this may be a read error. This chain uses TRBV20-1 with TRBJ2-5, with D maybe TRBD2 (5 bases). The CDR3 covers 13 residues. Germline CDR1 reads DFQATT; CDR2 reads SNEGSKA (reference sequence). The CDR3 here is CRAGDTGGETQYF. For the CDR3, the DNA is TGCAGGGCTGGTGACACCGGAGGAGAGACCCAGTACTTC.

Many counts were recorded for this clonotype. V usage is TRBV12-3 or TRBV12-4 and J usage is TRBJ1-4; maybe TRBD1 (5 bases). V lost 2 bases, J lost 0 bases, and 16 bases lay in between. The CDR3 totals 18 residues. CDR3 bases: TGTGCCAGCAGTTTACTCAGAGGGGCTTCATCAACTAATGAAAAACTGTTTTTT. Translation: CASSLLRGASSTNEKLFF.

The V gene is TRBV6-1, the J gene TRBJ2-1, with D unclear. Trimming pared 7 bases from V and 0 bases from J, leaving 10 bases between. This CDR3 region has 14 residues. Germline V gene sequence: CDR1 MNHNS, CDR2 SASEGT. In DNA form, the CDR3 reads TGTGCCAGCATGCGGTCAAGCTCCTACAATGAGCAGTTCTTC. Protein: CASMRSSSYNEQFF.

This clonotype has at least ten counts. CDR3 region: CASSARGGLVSLETQYF. The DNA for the CDR3 is TGTGCCAGCAGTGCCCGAGGGGGCCTAGTTTCGTTAGAGACCCAGTACTTC. This chain links TRBV7-3 with TRBJ2-5; TRBD1 matches 7 bases. This CDR3 is built from 17 residues. Germline CDR1 and CDR2: SGHTA and FQGTGA. With 6 bases clipped from V and 4 bases from J, the junction kept 17 bases outside the gene matches.

The sample holds a few counts of this clonotype. The rearrangement uses TRBV29-1 and TRBJ1-4; TRBD1 might be the D (6 bases). Trimming removed 8 bases at V and 0 bases at J, with 16 bases between. Per the germline V gene, CDR1 is SQVTM and CDR2 is ANQGSEA. This CDR3 comprises 15 residues. CDR3 sequence: CSCSGEGATNEKLFF. CDR3 in DNA: TGCAGCTGTTCCGGAGAGGGGGCAACTAATGAAAAACTGTTTTTT.

In its sample, this clonotype was seen a few times. A much larger clonotype is one base distant, so this may be a read error. The chain recombines TRBV7-2 with TRBJ2-6; D tentatively reads TRBD1 or TRBD2 (5 bases each). The CDR3 spans 16 residues. CDR1 is SGHTA and CDR2 is FQGNSA in the germline V gene. The CDR3 coding sequence is TGTGCCAGCAGCTTAGCGACGACGGTCGGGGCCAACGTCCGGACTTTC. Translation gives CASSLATTVGANVRTF.

A few counts support this clonotype. This may come from a read error, since a much larger clone is one base off. This rearrangement joins TRBV24-1 to TRBJ2-1, with D possibly TRBD1 on 6 matching bases. Germline V gene data show CDR1 as KGHDR and CDR2 as SFDVKD. Trimming cost V 2 bases and J 7 bases, with 14 bases left between them. This CDR3 region has 15 residues. In DNA, the CDR3 is TGTGCCACCAGTGATTGCGGTACAGGGTCGAATGAGCAGTTCTTC. Translated, it gives CATSDCGTGSNEQFF.

Concerning this clonotype itself: A much more abundant neighbour one base away suggests this may be a read error. J is TRBJ2-1 and V is TRBV12-3 or TRBV12-4; 7 bases line up with TRBD2. The CDR3 covers 17 residues. V shed 6 bases, J shed 4 bases, and the junction held 15 bases outside the gene matches. CDR3 region: CASSPFLRSGGYNEQFF. DNA for the CDR3: TGTGCCAGCAGCCCCTTTTTGCGGTCGGGGGGATACAATGAGCAGTTCTTC.

In its sample, this clonotype was seen many times. The DNA of the CDR3 is TGTGCCAGCAGTGAGCGAGATCGGGGTTCACCCCTCCACTTT. Amino acids: CASSERDRGSPLHF. This sequence joins TRBV6-1 and TRBJ1-6; unclear D gene. Trimming left V 3 bases short and J 9 bases short, with 12 bases between. The CDR3 has 14 amino acids. Germline V gene sequence: CDR1 MNHNS, CDR2 SASEGT.

The chain recombines TRBV3-1 with TRBJ1-2; D remains unclear. There are 14 residues in the CDR3. V was clipped by 0 bases and J by 2 bases, with 7 bases between them. The germline gives CDR1 LGHDT, CDR2 YNNKEL (reference sequence). CDR3 region: CASSQDLMNYGYTF. The CDR3, as DNA: TGTGCCAGCAGCCAAGATCTGATGAACTATGGCTACACCTTC. Complete variable domain (other parts from reference TRBV3-1 and TRBJ1-2): DTAVSQTPKYLVTQMGNDKSIKCEQNLGHDTMYWYKQDSKKFLKIMFSYNNKELIINETVPNRFSPKSPDKAHLNLHINSLELGDSAVYFCASSQDLMNYGYTFGSGTRLTVV.

This clonotype showed up just a few times. The rearrangement uses TRBV10-3 and TRBJ1-3; D may be TRBD1 (5 bases). In germline, CDR1 is ENHRY, CDR2 SYGVKD. The V end lost 8 bases, the J end lost 3 bases, and 11 bases lay between the germline ends. The CDR3 totals 13 residues. The CDR3 coding sequence is TGTGCCATCGCCAGGACACTTGGAAACACCATATATTTT. This gives the protein CAIARTLGNTIYF.

This sequence joins TRBV28 and TRBJ1-2; D not certain. This CDR3 is built from 11 residues. Trimming took 3 bases from V and 7 from J, leaving 6 bases between them. Per germline, CDR1 MDHEN and CDR2 SYDVKM. The chain's CDR3 is CASSFVSGYTF. For the CDR3, the DNA is TGTGCCAGCAGTTTTGTGAGTGGCTACACCTTC.

The chain carries TRBV29-1 and TRBJ1-2; D gene ambiguous. The CDR3 is 12 amino acids. Germline assignment: CDR1 SQVTM and CDR2 ANQGSEA. V was shortened by 3 bases and J by 8 bases, with 13 bases between the two germline ends. In DNA, the CDR3 is TGCAGCGTTGAGGCGGATATTCGGGGCTACACCTTC. This gives the protein CSVEADIRGYTF. Full variable domain (outside the CDR3, taken from reference TRBV29-1 and TRBJ1-2): SAVISQKPSRDICQRGTSLTIQCQVDSQVTMMFWYRQQPGQSLTLIATANQGSEATYESGFVIDKFPISRPNLTFSTLTVSNMSPEDSSIYLCSVEADIRGYTFGSGTRLTVV.

This clonotype was counted only a few times. The chain joins TRBV12-5 to TRBJ2-5, with 9 bases fitting TRBD1. J gave up 11 bases and V 6 bases, and 13 bases lay outside the gene matches. Per germline, CDR1 LGHNT and CDR2 FRNRAP. The CDR3 runs to 14 residues. The DNA of the CDR3 is TGTGCTAGTGGAAAGGGACAGGGTTTCGATGAGCAGTACTTC. Translation gives CASGKGQGFDEQYF.

This clonotype has a handful of counts. The chain links TRBV5-1 to TRBJ2-7, with D uncertain. This CDR3 comprises 13 residues. V lost 1 base, J lost 1 base, and 6 bases lay in between. Germline V gives CDR1 SGHRS, CDR2 YFSETQ. CDR3 DNA: TGCGCCAGCAGCTTGTGGGCATCCTACGAGCAGTACTTC. Residues: CASSLWASYEQYF.

The rearrangement joins TRBV20-1 to TRBJ1-4; TRBD1 is a possible D gene (5 bases). Germline assignment: CDR1 DFQATT and CDR2 SNEGSKA (reference sequence). The CDR3 extends over 17 amino acids. V was shortened by 7 bases and J by 0 bases, with 21 bases between the two germline ends. DNA of the CDR3: TGCAGTGTGAGCCCACCCTATGGGGCATCAACTAATGAAAAACTGTTTTTT. Translated: CSVSPPYGASTNEKLFF.

Many counts were recorded for this clonotype. The V gene is TRBV6-2 or TRBV6-3, the J gene TRBJ2-7; D is perhaps TRBD1 (6 bases). CDR1 and CDR2 from the germline V gene are MNHEY and SVGEGT. Deletions cut 7 bases from V and 6 bases from J, with 19 bases between. This CDR3 contains 14 residues. CDR3 nucleotide sequence: TGTGCCAGCACCCCACTGAACAGGGCCGCCGAGCAGTACTTC. Translating gives CASTPLNRAAEQYF.

J is TRBJ2-5 and V is TRBV3-1, with 8 bases identical to TRBD2. This CDR3 has 16 amino acids. J was trimmed by 5 bases and V by 4 bases; bases with no gene match: 12. CDR1 and CDR2 (germline): LGHDT, YNNKEL (reference sequence). The CDR3 DNA is TGTGCCAGCAGCCCTCAAGCGGGGGCGGCGGGGGAGACCCAGTACTTC. Its translation: CASSPQAGAAGETQYF.

The rearrangement uses TRBV6-2 or TRBV6-3 and TRBJ2-1, with D maybe TRBD2 (5 bases). Germline CDR1 and CDR2: MNHEY and SVGEGT. Trimming left V 0 bases short and J 6 bases short, with 15 bases between. The CDR3 consists of 16 residues. DNA for the CDR3: TGTGCCAGCAGTTACTCCCAGCGGCGTAGGGCCAATGAGCAGTTCTTC. It codes for CASSYSQRRRANEQFF.

This clonotype has ten or more counts. This chain links TRBV20-1 with TRBJ2-7; possibly TRBD1 for D (6 bases). Trimming removed 4 bases from V and 9 bases from J, with 16 bases in between. This CDR3 contains 12 residues. Germline lookup yields CDR1 DFQATT and CDR2 SNEGSKA (reference sequence). CDR3 sequence reads: CSATGTSTMQYF. CDR3 sequence (DNA): TGCAGTGCTACTGGGACATCTACGATGCAGTACTTC.

This clonotype was detected only once. CDR3 coding DNA: TGTGCCAGCACCCCAGGGGATTCTGGGGCCAACGTCCTGACTTTC. The encoded protein is CASTPGDSGANVLTF. The chain employs TRBV28 and TRBJ2-6, with D possibly TRBD1 on 6 matching bases. The CDR3 length is 15 residues. In germline, CDR1 is MDHEN, CDR2 SYDVKM. V was cut by 7 bases and J by 1 base, with 11 bases left in between.

This clonotype has just a few counts. V usage is TRBV12-3 or TRBV12-4 and J usage is TRBJ1-2; D is uncertain. V lost 2 bases and J lost 4, with 14 bases in between. This CDR3 is built from 15 residues. The CDR3 reads CASSLTQTAPYGYTF. In nucleotides, the CDR3 is TGTGCCAGCAGTTTAACCCAGACCGCCCCCTATGGCTACACCTTC.

This clonotype was picked up many times. V gene TRBV20-1 combines with J gene TRBJ2-1; D uncertain. The CDR3 is made up of 13 amino acids. V was trimmed by 0 bases and J by 7 bases, leaving 10 bases between them. Germline loops: CDR1 DFQATT, CDR2 SNEGSKA (reference sequence). The chain's CDR3 is CSARDIRWNEQFF. CDR3 nucleotide sequence: TGCAGTGCTAGAGACATCCGTTGGAATGAGCAGTTCTTC.

This clonotype was counted many times. The chain links TRBV7-2 to TRBJ2-1, with TRBD1 identical over 10 bases. J was trimmed by 12 bases and V by 2 bases; bases with no gene match: 4. Germline V gene data show CDR1 as SGHTA and CDR2 as FQGNSA. This CDR3 comprises 13 residues. This CDR3 reads CASSLRDRGRQFF. The CDR3 DNA is TGTGCCAGCAGCTTAAGGGACAGGGGACGGCAGTTCTTC.

In this sample, this clonotype turned up many times. The V and J genes are TRBV7-2 and TRBJ2-5; D uncertain. Between the trimmed V and J ends, which lost 1 base and 4 bases, there was a span of 13 bases. The CDR3 runs 15 residues. In germline, CDR1 is SGHTA, CDR2 FQGNSA. The CDR3 loop is CASSLGVGPSETQYF. The CDR3 DNA sequence: TGTGCCAGCAGCTTAGGCGTTGGGCCCTCAGAGACCCAGTACTTC.

This clonotype was picked up many times. V is TRBV6-2 or TRBV6-3 and J is TRBJ1-6, with TRBD1 matching over 8 bases. This CDR3 spans 15 amino acids. The V and J ends lost 4 bases and 7 bases, in that order; junction bases with no gene match: 6. Germline V gives CDR1 MNHEY, CDR2 SVGEGT. The CDR3 here is CASSLTGASNSPLHF. In nucleotides, the CDR3 is TGTGCCAGCAGTTTGACAGGGGCGAGCAATTCACCCCTCCACTTT.

This clonotype was observed at least ten times. The chain is built from TRBV7-3 and TRBJ2-1; D gene unclear. V shed 0 bases and J shed 9 bases, with 12 bases lying between them. Per germline, CDR1 SGHTA and CDR2 FQGTGA. The CDR3 has 14 residues. DNA for the CDR3: TGTGCCAGCAGCTTAACTAGTGTCTTGGGTGAGCAGTTCTTC. Its translation is CASSLTSVLGEQFF.

This clonotype turned up a few times. The gene calls are TRBV12-3 or TRBV12-4 and TRBJ1-6; D remains ambiguous. The germline V and J ends were trimmed by 1 base and 11 bases, with 6 bases remaining between them. The CDR3 consists of 12 residues. The CDR3 is CASSLGATPLHF. The CDR3 nucleotides read TGTGCCAGCAGTTTAGGGGCGACACCCCTCCACTTT.

This clonotype was seen repeatedly, ten times or more. CDR3 DNA sequence: TGTGCCAGCAGCCCCGACAGGATGAGGACAGATACGCAGTATTTT. Residues: CASSPDRMRTDTQYF. The chain carries TRBV5-6 and TRBJ2-3; D is perhaps TRBD1 (6 bases). The germline V gene encodes CDR1 SGHDT and CDR2 YYEEEE. V was shortened by 4 bases and J by 3 bases, with 15 bases between the two germline ends. The CDR3 has 15 amino acids.

This clonotype has a count of ten or more. The genes are TRBV10-3 and TRBJ2-1, with D possibly TRBD2 on 5 matching bases. Per germline, CDR1 ENHRY and CDR2 SYGVKD. The germline V and J ends were trimmed by 6 bases and 5 bases, with 11 bases remaining between them. This CDR3 contains 13 residues. The DNA for the CDR3 is TGTGCCATCAGGGTAGAGCGGAACAATGAGCAGTTCTTC. Translation: CAIRVERNNEQFF.

The chain links TRBV6-6 to TRBJ2-3; D gene unclear. The V end lost 6 bases, the J end lost 2 bases, and 6 bases lay between the germline ends. CDR3 size: 12 residues. Germline assignment: CDR1 MNHNY and CDR2 SVGAGI (reference sequence). The CDR3 here is CASSVLTDTQYF. CDR3 in DNA: TGTGCCAGCAGCGTTCTCACAGATACGCAGTATTTT.

This clonotype has a count of ten or more. The chain has TRBV3-1 and TRBJ1-2; D call uncertain. Germline V gene lookup returns CDR1 LGHDT and CDR2 YNNKEL (reference sequence). This CDR3 is 17 amino acids long. V was shortened by 1 base and J by 5 bases, with 20 bases between the two germline ends. CDR3 nucleotide sequence: TGTGCCAGCAGCCAAGGGGGTGGCGCAGGCCGAAGGTATGGCTACACCTTC. The encoded protein is CASSQGGGAGRRYGYTF. The entire variable domain, with the rest obtained from reference TRBV3-1 and TRBJ1-2, is as follows: DTAVSQTPKYLVTQMGNDKSIKCEQNLGHDTMYWYKQDSKKFLKIMFSYNNKELIINETVPNRFSPKSPDKAHLNLHINSLELGDSAVYFCASSQGGGAGRRYGYTFGSGTRLTVV.